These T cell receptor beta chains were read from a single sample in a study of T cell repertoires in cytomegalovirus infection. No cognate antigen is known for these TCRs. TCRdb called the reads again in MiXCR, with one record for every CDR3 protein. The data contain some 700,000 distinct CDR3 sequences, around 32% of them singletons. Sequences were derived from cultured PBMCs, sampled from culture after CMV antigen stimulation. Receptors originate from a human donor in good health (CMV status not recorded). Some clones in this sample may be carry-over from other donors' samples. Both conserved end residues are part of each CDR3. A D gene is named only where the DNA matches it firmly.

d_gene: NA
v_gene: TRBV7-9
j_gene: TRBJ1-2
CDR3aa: CASSLATLTRGYTF

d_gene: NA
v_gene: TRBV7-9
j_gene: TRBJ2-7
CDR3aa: CASSEVLYEQYF

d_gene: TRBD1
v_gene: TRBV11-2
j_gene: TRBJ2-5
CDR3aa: CASSLVAGGTETQYF

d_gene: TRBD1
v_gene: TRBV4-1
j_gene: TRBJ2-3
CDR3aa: CASSRTGGASTDTQYF

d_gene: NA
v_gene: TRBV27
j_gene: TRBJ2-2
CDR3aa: CASSLLGFSGELFF

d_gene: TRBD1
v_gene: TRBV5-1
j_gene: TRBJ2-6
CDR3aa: CASSFTRGTGANVLTF

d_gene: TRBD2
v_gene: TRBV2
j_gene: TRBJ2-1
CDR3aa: CASRPAGVLYNEQFF

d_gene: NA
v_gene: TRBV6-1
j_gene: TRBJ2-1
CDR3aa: CASSTAGEQFF

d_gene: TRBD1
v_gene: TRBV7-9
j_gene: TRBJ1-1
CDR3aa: CASSLGGTGKPPLRAFF

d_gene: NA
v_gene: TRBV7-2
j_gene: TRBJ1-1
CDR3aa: CASSLAVRQPNTEAFF

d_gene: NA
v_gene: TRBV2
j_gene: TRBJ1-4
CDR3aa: CASGTQQANNEKLFF

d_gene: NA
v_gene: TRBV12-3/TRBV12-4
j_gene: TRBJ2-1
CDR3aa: CASSLRARGAYNEQFF

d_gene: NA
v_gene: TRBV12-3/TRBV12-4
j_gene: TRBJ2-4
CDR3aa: CASSFAKNIQYF

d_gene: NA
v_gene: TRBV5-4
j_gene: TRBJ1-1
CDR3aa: CASSLASGPGTEAFF